The subject of this entry is one T cell receptor (beta chain). This CDR3 contains 13 residues. J was trimmed by 13 bases and V by 2 bases; bases with no gene match: 9. CDR1 and CDR2 from the germline V gene are MNHEY and SVGAGI. As processed by the authors: Reference gene primer amplification in the assay estimated nucleated cell counts. The method was immunoSEQ multiplex PCR; TCRdb's version includes in-frame clones alone and lacks a portion of them. Clone size and the V and J calls come from that table; the DNA yielded D and trimming. In the table there are approximately 85,000 clones, roughly 90% of which are singletons. These data originate in a study of blood T cell repertoires in COVID-19.

Sequenced input: peripheral blood. The chain employs TRBV6-5 and TRBJ1-2, with 8 bases identical to TRBD1. This receptor was obtained from a woman between 50 and 59 years old with active or convalescent COVID-19. The CDR3 protein is CASSYVTGEFITF. Written as DNA, the CDR3 is TGTGCCAGCAGTTACGTGACAGGGGAATTCATCACCTTC.